The entry below gives a single T cell receptor (beta chain) sequence along with its context. One end of the junction is discordant with germline, which a read error may explain. Total RNA and DNA came together from roughly 20-30 mg of bulk tissue without cell sorting. TCR beta cDNA was prepared out of 500 ng total RNA by means of a constant-region primer. Three nested multiplex PCR rounds, a slightly modified ARM-PCR, produced the libraries for TCR beta. Both of the initial two PCR rounds ran for approximately 10 cycles and employed TRBV1-TRBV30 forward primers alongside a C-beta reverse primer. TCRdb itself ran the multiplex PCR reads through MiXCR, one entry per CDR3 protein. Of over 35,000 distinct CDR3 sequences in the sample, 74% were seen once. These data are taken from a study of tumor-infiltrating lymphocytes in primary liver carcinoma. Per the germline V gene, CDR1 is MNHEY and CDR2 is SVGEGT. The CDR3 is 12 amino acids.

The source of this sequence is a middle-aged man with primary liver carcinoma and hepatitis B virus infection. The material sequenced was liver tumor tissue from sampling region 4. Subset given: tumor region T4, right-lateral pole. The chain employs TRBV6-2 or TRBV6-3 and TRBJ2-7; D is undetermined. CDR3 protein: CASCYSTYEQYF. The DNA of the CDR3 is TGTGCCAGCTGTTACTCGACCTACGAGCAATACTTC.